This is a list of T cell receptor beta chains from one sample in a study of cytomegalovirus exposure and HLA in healthy donors. Method: immunoSEQ multiplex PCR; TCRdb's copy keeps in-frame clones and lacks some. Found here are approximately 280,000 clones, about 90% of them singletons; the top ten hold 2% to 3%. What was sequenced was PBMCs. The receptor set was obtained from a woman in her late teens or twenties in good health and CMV-seronegative. Both conserved end residues are part of each CDR3. The D gene is left open where the match is weak. Clone size is not always given. Where it is, it says once, few, many or a class for expanded clones.

D | size | J | V | DNA | CDR3
NA | NA | TRBJ1-1 | TRBV5-4 | TGTGCCAGCAGCTTTCCAGGGGCACGAACTGAAGCTTTCTTT | CASSFPGARTEAFF
NA | NA | TRBJ2-7 | TRBV5-6 | TGTGCCAGCAGCCCATACTCTGTTAGACACCACTACGAGCAGTACTTC | CASSPYSVRHHYEQYF
NA | NA | TRBJ1-4 | TRBV5-1 | TGCGCCAGCAGCTTGCTCTCCCCAGGGATGAAGGAAAAACTGTTTTTT | CASSLLSPGMKEKLFF
NA | NA | TRBJ2-5 | TRBV18 | TGTGCCAGCTCACGGAGACAGGACGGCGAGACCCAGTACTTC | CASSRRQDGETQYF
NA | NA | TRBJ1-1 | TRBV27 | TGTGCCAGCACCCTCAGCGGAACAGGGCTATCGTGGAACACTGAAGCTTTCTTT | CASTLSGTGLSWNTEAFF
TRBD2 | NA | TRBJ2-1 | TRBV4-1 | TGCGCCAGCAGCCGAAAGGTTCTAGCGGGGGCCCCAGGCGAGCAGTTCTTC | CASSRKVLAGAPGEQFF
NA | NA | TRBJ1-1 | TRBV6-1 | TGTGCCAGCAGTCCCCTGAGGGGGACTGAAGCTTTCTTT | CASSPLRGTEAFF
TRBD2 | NA | TRBJ2-7 | TRBV2 | TGTGCCAGCAGTGAAGGCGGAATTAGGGGACTAGCGATTTACGAGCAGTACTTC | CASSEGGIRGLAIYEQYF
TRBD2 | NA | TRBJ2-3 | TRBV28 | TGTGCCAGCAGTCCAACTAGCGGGGGCACGAATACGCAGTATTTT | CASSPTSGGTNTQYF
TRBD2 | NA | TRBJ2-7 | TRBV19 | TGTGCCAGTAGTATCGGGGGGGACGACGAGCAGTACTTC | CASSIGGDDEQYF
NA | NA | TRBJ1-1 | TRBV7-8 | TGTGCCAGCAGCTTAGCGCTCGGACAACCCGGGAACACTGAAGCTTTCTTT | CASSLALGQPGNTEAFF
TRBD1 | NA | TRBJ1-2 | TRBV10-3 | TGTGCCATCAGCACCGGGACAGGGGGCTTAAACTATGGCTACACCTTC | CAISTGTGGLNYGYTF
NA | NA | TRBJ2-1 | TRBV7-9 | TGTTCCAGCAGCTCGAGGGAGTTAAGGAAGAATGAGCAGTTCTTC | CSSSSRELRKNEQFF
NA | NA | TRBJ2-2 | TRBV9 | TGTGCCGGAGCCCGGGGGAACACCGGGGAGCTGTTTTTT | CAGARGNTGELFF
NA | NA | TRBJ1-1 | TRBV7-3 | TGTGCCAGCAGCTTATCCGGGATTAACACTGAAGCTTTCTTT | CASSLSGINTEAFF
NA | NA | TRBJ2-7 | TRBV27 | TGTGCCAGCAGTTCCTTTTGGGACTCATCCTACGAGCAGTACTTC | CASSSFWDSSYEQYF
TRBD1 | NA | TRBJ2-3 | TRBV6-5 | TGTGCCAGCAGACGGACAGGGGGTGATCCAGATACGCAGTATTTT | CASRRTGGDPDTQYF
TRBD1 | NA | TRBJ2-7 | TRBV9 | TGTGCCAGCAGCGTAGCGACAGGGGATGTAAGCGAGCAGTACTTC | CASSVATGDVSEQYF
NA | NA | TRBJ2-7 | TRBV27 | TGTGCCAGCAGTTTGGGCCGGCCATACTCCTACGAGCAGTACTTC | CASSLGRPYSYEQYF
NA | NA | TRBJ2-2 | TRBV11-2 | TGTGCCAGCAGCTGGCAGGGAACCGGGGAGCTGTTTTTT | CASSWQGTGELFF
TRBD1 | NA | TRBJ2-7 | TRBV4-1 | TGCGCCAGCAGCCAACCTATGGGACAGGGGGCGGGTGAGCAGTACTTC | CASSQPMGQGAGEQYF
NA | NA | TRBJ2-5 | TRBV7-9 | TGTGCCAGCAGCAAAGACATAACGAGAGACTTC | CASSKDITRDF
NA | NA | TRBJ2-7 | TRBV7-9 | TGTTCCAGCAGCCAAGACAGCGAGCAGTACTTC | CSSSQDSEQYF
TRBD1 | NA | TRBJ1-5 | TRBV2 | TGTGCCAGCAGTGGGACAGGGGGCTCCCCCCAGCATTTT | CASSGTGGSPQHF
NA | NA | TRBJ2-4 | TRBV27 | TGTGCCAGCAGTGGCAATATAGCCAAAAACATTCAGTACTTC | CASSGNIAKNIQYF
TRBD2 | NA | TRBJ2-1 | TRBV29-1 | TGCAGCAATGCGGCGGGGGGGCTATTCAATGAGCAGTTCTTC | CSNAAGGLFNEQFF
TRBD1 | once | TRBJ2-7 | TRBV28 | TGTGCCAGCAGTTTGCCCCTGGGACAGCCTTCCTACGAGCAGTACTTC | CASSLPLGQPSYEQYF
NA | few | TRBJ2-1 | TRBV7-8 | TGTGCCAGCAGCACCGGGGAGGTGGTATACAATGAGCAGTTCTTC | CASSTGEVVYNEQFF
NA | NA | TRBJ1-2 | TRBV5-5 | TGTGCCAGCAGCTTTGGGGAGGACTATGGCTACACCTTC | CASSFGEDYGYTF
TRBD1 | NA | TRBJ1-5 | TRBV7-8 | TGTGCCAGCAGCCCAACTGGACAGGATGGTTATAGCAATCAGCCCCAGCATTTT | CASSPTGQDGYSNQPQHF
TRBD1 | NA | TRBJ1-4 | TRBV19 | TGTGCCAGTAGTACAACAGGGGGCATAGGGGAAAAACTGTTTTTT | CASSTTGGIGEKLFF
TRBD2 | once | TRBJ2-1 | TRBV7-3 | TGTGCCAGCAGCCCTTCGACTAGCGGGGGGAAGTTCTTC | CASSPSTSGGKFF
NA | NA | TRBJ2-7 | TRBV2 | TGTGCCAGCAGTGAGAACAGATCCTACGAGCAGTACTTC | CASSENRSYEQYF
NA | NA | TRBJ2-7 | TRBV7-2 | TGTGCCAGCAGCTTAGGTATAGGGGCCTACGAGCAGTACTTC | CASSLGIGAYEQYF
TRBD1 | NA | TRBJ2-5 | TRBV7-9 | TGTGCCAGCAGCTTCATGCTGGGACAGCAAGAGACCCAGTACTTC | CASSFMLGQQETQYF
TRBD1 | NA | TRBJ2-7 | TRBV10-2 | TGCGCCAGCAGTGCCGGGTCCGGGACAGGGGCCTACGAGCAGTACTTC | CASSAGSGTGAYEQYF
TRBD2 | NA | TRBJ2-7 | TRBV30 | TGTGCCTGGAGTAGGCTAGCGGGGGGGCCCTACGAGCAGTACTTC | CAWSRLAGGPYEQYF
NA | NA | TRBJ1-1 | TRBV11-3 | TGTGCCAGCAGCTTCACATTGAACACTGAAGCTTTCTTT | CASSFTLNTEAFF
TRBD1 | NA | TRBJ1-1 | TRBV7-3 | TGTGCCAGCAGCTTAGACGAGGGGGCCACAGCTTTCTTT | CASSLDEGATAFF
NA | NA | TRBJ1-6 | TRBV6-6 | TGTGCCAGCGTAGTTTCACCCCTCCACTTT | CASVVSPLHF
TRBD1 | NA | TRBJ2-7 | TRBV30 | TGTGCCTGGGGCTGGACAGGGGAATCCGAGCAGTACTTC | CAWGWTGESEQYF
NA | few | TRBJ1-2 | TRBV27 | TGTGCCAGCAGTTTATTGGCAGGGACTAGTGGCTACACCTTC | CASSLLAGTSGYTF
TRBD1 | NA | TRBJ2-7 | TRBV27 | TGTGCCAGCAGTCTCGGACAGGACTACGAGCAGTACTTC | CASSLGQDYEQYF
NA | NA | TRBJ2-2 | TRBV5-1 | TGCGCCAGCCTTGATCAGGGCTACACCGGGGAGCTGTTTTTT | CASLDQGYTGELFF
TRBD2 | NA | TRBJ2-1 | TRBV19 | TGTGCCAGTTCAGGGCTAGCGGGGGATAATGAGCAGTTCTTC | CASSGLAGDNEQFF
TRBD2 | NA | TRBJ2-7 | TRBV6-6 | TGTGCCAGCACCCCGGCGGCTAGCGGCGACTACGAGCAGTACTTC | CASTPAASGDYEQYF
TRBD1 | NA | TRBJ1-1 | TRBV25-1 | TGTGCCAGCAGACGACAGGGGCTCCACACTGAAGCTTTCTTT | CASRRQGLHTEAFF
NA | NA | TRBJ2-3 | TRBV15 | TGTGCCACCAGCAGAGAGGGCTTGACTACTCTCCCAGGACTTCAGTATTTT | CATSREGLTTLPGLQYF
NA | NA | TRBJ1-5 | TRBV5-1 | TGCGCCAGCAGCTTGGGGGCAGGGGACAATCAGCCCCAGCATTTT | CASSLGAGDNQPQHF
NA | NA | TRBJ1-2 | TRBV6-4 | TGTGCCAGCAGACGGAGAGCTTTCTATGGCTACACCTTC | CASRRRAFYGYTF
NA | NA | TRBJ1-6 | TRBV19 | TGTGCCAGTAGTATACAGGGGCGCGTGGATTCACCCCTCCACTTT | CASSIQGRVDSPLHF
NA | NA | TRBJ1-2 | TRBV7-9 | TGTGCCAGCAGCTATCCCCAGGGAAACTATGGCTACACCTTC | CASSYPQGNYGYTF